This T cell receptor (beta chain) was identified in a study of blood T cell repertoires in COVID-19. On the study more broadly: Sample material is recorded as cDNA or gDNA derived from T cells, B-cell-depleted T cells, or PBMCs.

Methods used by the authors: By means of reference gene primer amplification, nucleated cell counts were estimated. Assay: immunoSEQ multiplex PCR; the TCRdb copy retains only in-frame clones and omits some. That table gives V, J and clone size, and the DNA gave D and trimming. This repertoire shows 150,000 or so clones, 83% found once; its top ten account for around 4.3%. Individuals aged roughly 18 to 95 years were recruited from fewer than 30 US areas. The sample was PBMCs or T cells enriched from blood (not recorded which). This sequence originates from a woman aged 50 to 60 who had recovered from COVID-19.

The DNA for the CDR3 is TGCGCCAGCAGCCAAGATCGGGCTCTTGGGGGGATTCAGTACTTC. Translated, it gives CASSQDRALGGIQYF. V usage is TRBV4-3 and J usage is TRBJ2-4; a weak D match, TRBD2 (6 bases). The CDR3 runs to 15 residues. Trimming removed 0 bases from V and 10 bases from J, with 16 bases in between. Germline V lookup: CDR1 LGHNA, CDR2 YSLEER.